A selection of T cell receptor beta chains follows, all from one sample in a study of blood T cell repertoires in COVID-19. The protocol was immunoSEQ multiplex PCR, while the TCRdb copy is restricted to in-frame clones and leaves out a portion. The sample carries about 260,000 clones, about nine tenths recorded once. Input material: peripheral blood. These receptors all come from a woman in her thirties or forties who had recovered from COVID-19. CDR3s include the opening cysteine and the closing phenylalanine or tryptophan. The D gene is left open where the match is weak.

CDR3aa	v_gene	d_gene
CASSLGVTSNEQFF	TRBV13	-
CSVDPSTDTQYF	TRBV29-1	-
CASSQTHRQGAREKLFF	TRBV19	TRBD1
CASSAGQGAFTGELFF	TRBV5-1	TRBD1
CASSLYQGSYEQYF	TRBV27	-
CASSFRDRSFSDYGYTF	TRBV4-1	TRBD1
CASSPPGDRDYEQYF	TRBV7-9	TRBD1
CASSELALTVGTEAFF	TRBV2	-
CASSVGVRTEAFF	TRBV25-1	-
CASSGTSGGFLSTDTQYF	TRBV13	TRBD2
CASSSGQGDGYTF	TRBV28	TRBD1
CASSLEVEATEAFF	TRBV5-5	-
CASSQETMQGVIKLFF	TRBV4-1	TRBD1
CASSAKGGHRGQGKSSEAFF	TRBV6-1	TRBD1
CASSDRRQGAYQPQHF	TRBV2	TRBD1
CASSDPGPYEQYF	TRBV2	-
CASSFGGSVEQYF	TRBV5-1	TRBD2
CASSESGKAFF	TRBV2	-
CASSLAGTDPRRVRYGYTF	TRBV5-6	TRBD1
CASSPGTGSNQPQHF	TRBV7-9	TRBD1
CASSQSRGHRNTEAFF	TRBV3-1/TRBV3-2	-
CSVGGAQYF	TRBV29-1	-
CASSIAGISYEQYF	TRBV19	-
CASSEGTGYHYEQYF	TRBV9	TRBD1
CASSKGTGIGSNQPQHF	TRBV19	TRBD1
CASSGGLAGRGQETQYF	TRBV5-6	TRBD2
CAAPIPGQEYNEQFF	TRBV2	TRBD1
CASSPGEGYEQYF	TRBV9	TRBD2